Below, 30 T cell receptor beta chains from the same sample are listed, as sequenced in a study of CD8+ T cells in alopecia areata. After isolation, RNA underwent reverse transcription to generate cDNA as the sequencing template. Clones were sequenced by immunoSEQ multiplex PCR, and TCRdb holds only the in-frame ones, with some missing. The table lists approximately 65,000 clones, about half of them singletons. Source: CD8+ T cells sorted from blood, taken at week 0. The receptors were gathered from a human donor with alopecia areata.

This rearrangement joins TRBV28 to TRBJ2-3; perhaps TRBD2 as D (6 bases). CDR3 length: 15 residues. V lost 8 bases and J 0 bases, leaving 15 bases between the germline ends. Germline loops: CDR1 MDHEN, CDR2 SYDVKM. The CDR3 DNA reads TGTGCCAGCCAAGTGTTGGGAGGAAGCACAGATACGCAGTATTTT. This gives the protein CASQVLGGSTDTQYF.

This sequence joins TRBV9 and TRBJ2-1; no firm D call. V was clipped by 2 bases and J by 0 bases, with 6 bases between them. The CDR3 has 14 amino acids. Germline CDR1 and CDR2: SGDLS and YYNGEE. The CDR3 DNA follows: TGTGCCAGCAGCGTTACGACCTCCTACAATGAGCAGTTCTTC. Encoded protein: CASSVTTSYNEQFF. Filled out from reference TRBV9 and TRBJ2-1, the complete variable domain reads DSGVTQTPKHLITATGQRVTLRCSPRSGDLSVYWYQQSLDQGLQFLIQYYNGEERAKGNILERFSAQQFPDLHSELNLSSLELGDSALYFCASSVTTSYNEQFFGPGTRLTVL.

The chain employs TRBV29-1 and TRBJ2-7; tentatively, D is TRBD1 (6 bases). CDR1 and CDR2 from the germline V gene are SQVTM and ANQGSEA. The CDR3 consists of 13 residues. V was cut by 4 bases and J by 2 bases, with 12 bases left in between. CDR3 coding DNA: TGCAGCGTTGTAGATAGGGGGACCTACGAGCAGTACTTC. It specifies CSVVDRGTYEQYF.

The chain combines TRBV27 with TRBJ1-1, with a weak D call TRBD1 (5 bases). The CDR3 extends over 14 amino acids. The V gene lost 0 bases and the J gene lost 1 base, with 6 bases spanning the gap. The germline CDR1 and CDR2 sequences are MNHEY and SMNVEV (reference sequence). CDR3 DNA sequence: TGTGCCAGCAGTTTATCGAGGGGGAACACTGAAGCTTTCTTT. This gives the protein CASSLSRGNTEAFF.

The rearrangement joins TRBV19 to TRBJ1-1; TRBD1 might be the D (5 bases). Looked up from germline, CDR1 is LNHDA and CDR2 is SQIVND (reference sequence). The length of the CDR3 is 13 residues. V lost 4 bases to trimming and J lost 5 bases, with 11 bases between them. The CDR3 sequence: CASSTTRGTEAFF. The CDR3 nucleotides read TGTGCCAGTAGTACCACTCGGGGGACTGAAGCTTTCTTT.

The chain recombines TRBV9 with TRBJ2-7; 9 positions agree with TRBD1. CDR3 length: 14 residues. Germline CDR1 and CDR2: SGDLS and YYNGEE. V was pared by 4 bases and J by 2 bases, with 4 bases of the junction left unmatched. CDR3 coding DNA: TGTGCCAGCAGCCCGTGGACAGGGGCCTACGAGCAGTACTTC. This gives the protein CASSPWTGAYEQYF.

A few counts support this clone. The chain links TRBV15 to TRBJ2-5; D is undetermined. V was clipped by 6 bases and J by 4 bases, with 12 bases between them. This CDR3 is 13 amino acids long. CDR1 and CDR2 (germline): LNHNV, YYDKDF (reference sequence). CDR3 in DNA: TGTGCCACCAGATCTAGTATGGGAGAGACCCAGTACTTC. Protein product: CATRSSMGETQYF.

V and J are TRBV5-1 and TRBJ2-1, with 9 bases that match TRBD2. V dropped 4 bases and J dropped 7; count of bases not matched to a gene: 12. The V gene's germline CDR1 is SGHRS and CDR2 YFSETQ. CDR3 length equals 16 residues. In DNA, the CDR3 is TGCGCCAGCAGCAGAAACTCCGGGACTAGCAGGAATGAGCAGTTCTTC. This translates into CASSRNSGTSRNEQFF.

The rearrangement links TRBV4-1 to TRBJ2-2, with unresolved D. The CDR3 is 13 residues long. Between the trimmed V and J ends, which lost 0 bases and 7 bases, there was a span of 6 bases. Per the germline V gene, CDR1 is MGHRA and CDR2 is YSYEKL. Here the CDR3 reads CASSQDRGGELFF. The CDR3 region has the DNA TGCGCCAGCAGCCAAGATCGAGGCGGGGAGCTGTTTTTT.

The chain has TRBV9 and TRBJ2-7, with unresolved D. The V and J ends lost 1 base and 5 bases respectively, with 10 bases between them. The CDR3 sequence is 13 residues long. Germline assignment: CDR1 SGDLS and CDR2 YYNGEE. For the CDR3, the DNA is TGTGCCAGCAGCGTACAGACCACAGACGAGCAGTACTTC. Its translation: CASSVQTTDEQYF.

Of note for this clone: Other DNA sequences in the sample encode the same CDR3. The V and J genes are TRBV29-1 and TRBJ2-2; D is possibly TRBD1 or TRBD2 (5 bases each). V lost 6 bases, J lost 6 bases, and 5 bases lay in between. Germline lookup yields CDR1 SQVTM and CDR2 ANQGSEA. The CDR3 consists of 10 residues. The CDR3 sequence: CSVGAGELFF. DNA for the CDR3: TGCAGCGTGGGGGCCGGGGAGCTGTTTTTT.

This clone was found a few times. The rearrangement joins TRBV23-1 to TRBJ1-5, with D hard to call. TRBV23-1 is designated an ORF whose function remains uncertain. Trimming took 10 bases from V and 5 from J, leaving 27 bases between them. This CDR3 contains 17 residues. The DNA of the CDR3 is TGCGCCACGCCGTTCAATCGGTTTTTGGAGATTTATCAGCCCCAGCATTTT. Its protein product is CATPFNRFLEIYQPQHF.

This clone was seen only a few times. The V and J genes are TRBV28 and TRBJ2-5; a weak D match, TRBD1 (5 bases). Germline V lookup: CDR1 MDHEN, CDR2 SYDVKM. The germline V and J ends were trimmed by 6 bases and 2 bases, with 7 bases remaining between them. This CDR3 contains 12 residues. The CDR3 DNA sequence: TGTGCCAGCAGCCCAGGGCAAGAGACCCAGTACTTC. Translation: CASSPGQETQYF.

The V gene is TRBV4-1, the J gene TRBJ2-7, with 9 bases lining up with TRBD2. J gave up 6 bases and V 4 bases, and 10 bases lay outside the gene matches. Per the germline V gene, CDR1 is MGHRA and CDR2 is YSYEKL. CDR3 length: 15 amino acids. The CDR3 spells CASSPSTRTSVEQYF. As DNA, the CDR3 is TGCGCCAGCAGCCCCTCCACCAGGACTAGCGTCGAGCAGTACTTC.

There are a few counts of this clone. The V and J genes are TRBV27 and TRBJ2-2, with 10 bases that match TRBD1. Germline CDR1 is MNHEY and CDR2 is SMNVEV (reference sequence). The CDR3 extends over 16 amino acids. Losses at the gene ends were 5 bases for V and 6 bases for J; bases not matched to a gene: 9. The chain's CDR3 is CASSPRTGGVAGELFF. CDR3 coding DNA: TGTGCCAGCAGTCCCCGGACAGGGGGGGTGGCCGGGGAGCTGTTTTTT.

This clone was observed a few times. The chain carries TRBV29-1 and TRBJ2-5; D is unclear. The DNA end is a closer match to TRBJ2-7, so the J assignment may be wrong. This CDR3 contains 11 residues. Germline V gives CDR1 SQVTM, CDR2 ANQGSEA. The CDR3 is CSVGEDYEQYF. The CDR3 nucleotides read TGCAGCGTTGGCGAGGACTACGAGCAGTACTTC.

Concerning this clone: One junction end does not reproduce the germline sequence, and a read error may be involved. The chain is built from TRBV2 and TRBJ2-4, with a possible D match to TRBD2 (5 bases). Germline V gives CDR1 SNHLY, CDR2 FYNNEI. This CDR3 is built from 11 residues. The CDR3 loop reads CASSEGHLASF. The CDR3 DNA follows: TGTGCCAGCAGTGAAGGACACCTAGCCTCCTTC.

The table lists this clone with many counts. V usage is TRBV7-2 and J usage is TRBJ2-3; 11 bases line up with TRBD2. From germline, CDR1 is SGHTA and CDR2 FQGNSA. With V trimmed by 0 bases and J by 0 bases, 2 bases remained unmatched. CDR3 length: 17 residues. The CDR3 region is CASSLATSGTSTDTQYF. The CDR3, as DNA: TGTGCCAGCAGCTTAGCGACTAGCGGGACAAGCACAGATACGCAGTATTTT.

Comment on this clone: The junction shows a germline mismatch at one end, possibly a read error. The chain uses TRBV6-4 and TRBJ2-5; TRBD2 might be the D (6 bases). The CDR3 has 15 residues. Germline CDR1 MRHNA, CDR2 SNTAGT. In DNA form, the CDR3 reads TGTGCCAGCAGTTACTCGACTAGTTGGCAAGAGACCCAGTACTTC. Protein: CASSYSTSWQETQYF.

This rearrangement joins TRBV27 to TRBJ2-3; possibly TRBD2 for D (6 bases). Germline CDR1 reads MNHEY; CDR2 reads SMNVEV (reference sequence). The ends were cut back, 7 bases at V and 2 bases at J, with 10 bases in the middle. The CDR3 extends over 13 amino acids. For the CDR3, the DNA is TGTGCCAGCATAGGAGGGGACACAGATACGCAGTATTTT. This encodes CASIGGDTDTQYF.

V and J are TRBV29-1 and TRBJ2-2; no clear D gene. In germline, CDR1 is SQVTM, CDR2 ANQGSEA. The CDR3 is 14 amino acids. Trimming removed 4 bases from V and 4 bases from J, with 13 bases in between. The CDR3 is CSVVAADTTGELFF. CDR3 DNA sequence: TGCAGCGTTGTAGCCGCGGATACCACCGGGGAGCTGTTTTTT.

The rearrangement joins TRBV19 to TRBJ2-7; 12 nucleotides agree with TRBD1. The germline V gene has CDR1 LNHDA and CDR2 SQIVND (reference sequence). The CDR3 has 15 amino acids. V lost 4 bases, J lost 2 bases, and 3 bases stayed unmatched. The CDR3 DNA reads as TGTGCCAGTAGTACCGGGACAGGGGGCACCTACGAGCAGTACTTC. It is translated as CASSTGTGGTYEQYF. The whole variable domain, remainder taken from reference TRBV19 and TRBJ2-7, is DGGITQSPKYLFRKEGQNVTLSCEQNLNHDAMYWYRQDPGQGLRLIYYSQIVNDFQKGDIAEGYSVSREKKESFPLTVTSAQKNPTAFYLCASSTGTGGTYEQYFGPGTRLTVT.

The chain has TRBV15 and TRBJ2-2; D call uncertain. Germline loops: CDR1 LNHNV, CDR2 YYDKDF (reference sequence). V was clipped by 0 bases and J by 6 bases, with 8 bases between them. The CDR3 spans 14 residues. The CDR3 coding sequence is TGTGCCACCAGCAGAGATCGTGGGTCCGGGGAGCTGTTTTTT. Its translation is CATSRDRGSGELFF.

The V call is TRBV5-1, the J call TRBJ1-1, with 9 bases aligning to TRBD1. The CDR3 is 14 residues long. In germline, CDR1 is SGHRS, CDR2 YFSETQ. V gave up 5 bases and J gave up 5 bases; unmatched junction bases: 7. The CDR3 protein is CASRWRTGETEAFF. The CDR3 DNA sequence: TGCGCCAGCAGGTGGCGGACAGGGGAAACTGAAGCTTTCTTT. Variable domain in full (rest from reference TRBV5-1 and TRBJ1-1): KAGVTQTPRYLIKTRGQQVTLSCSPISGHRSVSWYQQTPGQGLQFLFEYFSETQRNKGNFPGRFSGRQFSNSRSEMNVSTLELGDSALYLCASRWRTGETEAFFGQGTRLTVV.

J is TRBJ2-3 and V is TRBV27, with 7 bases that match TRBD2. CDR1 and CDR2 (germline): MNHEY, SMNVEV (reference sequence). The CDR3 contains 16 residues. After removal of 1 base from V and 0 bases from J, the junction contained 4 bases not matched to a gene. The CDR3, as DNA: TGTGCCAGCAGTTTATTGGCGGGAGCCAGCACAGATACGCAGTATTTT. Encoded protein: CASSLLAGASTDTQYF.

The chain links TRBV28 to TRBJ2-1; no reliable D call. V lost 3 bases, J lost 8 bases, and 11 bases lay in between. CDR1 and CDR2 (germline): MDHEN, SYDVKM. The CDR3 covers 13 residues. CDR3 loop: CASSFEQTDEQFF. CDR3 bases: TGTGCCAGCAGTTTTGAGCAGACGGATGAGCAGTTCTTC.

The CDR3 protein is CSGSEQFF. CDR3 DNA sequence: TGCAGCGGCAGTGAGCAGTTCTTC. The chain links TRBV20-1 to TRBJ2-1; unclear D gene. This CDR3 region has 8 residues. The germline CDR1 and CDR2 sequences are DFQATT and SNEGSKA (reference sequence).

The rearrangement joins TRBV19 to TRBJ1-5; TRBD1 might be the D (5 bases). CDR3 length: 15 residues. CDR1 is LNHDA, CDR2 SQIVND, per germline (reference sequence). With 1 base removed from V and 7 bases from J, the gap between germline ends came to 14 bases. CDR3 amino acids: CASSIAGPWGQPQHF. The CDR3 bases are TGTGCCAGTAGTATAGCGGGACCCTGGGGACAGCCCCAGCATTTT. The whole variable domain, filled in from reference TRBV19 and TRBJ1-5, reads DGGITQSPKYLFRKEGQNVTLSCEQNLNHDAMYWYRQDPGQGLRLIYYSQIVNDFQKGDIAEGYSVSREKKESFPLTVTSAQKNPTAFYLCASSIAGPWGQPQHFGDGTRLSIL.

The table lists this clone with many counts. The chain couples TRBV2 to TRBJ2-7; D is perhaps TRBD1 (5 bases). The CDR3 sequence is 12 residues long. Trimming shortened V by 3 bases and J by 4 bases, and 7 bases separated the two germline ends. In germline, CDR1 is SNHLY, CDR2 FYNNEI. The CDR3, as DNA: TGTGCCAGCAGTGAGGACAATTACGAGCAGTACTTC. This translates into CASSEDNYEQYF.

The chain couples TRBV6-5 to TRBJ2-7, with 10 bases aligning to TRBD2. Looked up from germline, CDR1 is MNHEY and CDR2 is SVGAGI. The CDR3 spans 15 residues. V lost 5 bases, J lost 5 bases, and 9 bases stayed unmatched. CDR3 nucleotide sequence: TGTGCCAGCAGTCCCTTAGCGGGAGGAGCCCACGAGCAGTACTTC. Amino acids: CASSPLAGGAHEQYF.